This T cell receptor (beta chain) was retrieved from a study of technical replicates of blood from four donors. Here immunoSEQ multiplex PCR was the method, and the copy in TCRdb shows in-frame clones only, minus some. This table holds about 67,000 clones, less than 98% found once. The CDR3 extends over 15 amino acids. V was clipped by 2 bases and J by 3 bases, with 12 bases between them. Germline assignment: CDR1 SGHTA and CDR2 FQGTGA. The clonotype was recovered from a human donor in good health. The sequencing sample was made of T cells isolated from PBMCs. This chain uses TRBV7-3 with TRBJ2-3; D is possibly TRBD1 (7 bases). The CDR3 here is CASSLQGGETDTQYF. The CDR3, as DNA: TGTGCCAGCAGCTTACAGGGGGGTGAGACAGATACGCAGTATTTT.